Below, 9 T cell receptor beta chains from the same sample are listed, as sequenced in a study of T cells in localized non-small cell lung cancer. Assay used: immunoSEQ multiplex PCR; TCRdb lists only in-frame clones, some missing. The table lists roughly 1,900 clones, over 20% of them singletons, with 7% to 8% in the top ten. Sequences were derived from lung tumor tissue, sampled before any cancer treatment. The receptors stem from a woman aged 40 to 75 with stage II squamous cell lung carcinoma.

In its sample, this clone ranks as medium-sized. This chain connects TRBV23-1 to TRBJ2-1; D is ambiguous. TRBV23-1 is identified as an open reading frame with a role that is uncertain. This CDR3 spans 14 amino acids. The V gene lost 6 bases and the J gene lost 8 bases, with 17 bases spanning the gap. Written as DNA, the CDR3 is TGCGCCAGCAGCCAAGACTCGAGGAACCATGAGCAGTTCTTC. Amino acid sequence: CASSQDSRNHEQFF.

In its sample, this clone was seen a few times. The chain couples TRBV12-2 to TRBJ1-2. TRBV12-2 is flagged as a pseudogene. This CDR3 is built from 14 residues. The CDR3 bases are TGTGCCAGTCAGCTTAACTTCGGTGGATATGGCTACACCTTC. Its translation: CASQLNFGGYGYTF.

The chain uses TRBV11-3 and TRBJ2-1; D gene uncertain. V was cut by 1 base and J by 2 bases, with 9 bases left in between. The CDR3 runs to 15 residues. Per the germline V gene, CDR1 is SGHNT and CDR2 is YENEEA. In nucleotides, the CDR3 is TGTGCCAGCAGCTTAGTGGCTACGCCCTACAATGAGCAGTTCTTC. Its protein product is CASSLVATPYNEQFF.

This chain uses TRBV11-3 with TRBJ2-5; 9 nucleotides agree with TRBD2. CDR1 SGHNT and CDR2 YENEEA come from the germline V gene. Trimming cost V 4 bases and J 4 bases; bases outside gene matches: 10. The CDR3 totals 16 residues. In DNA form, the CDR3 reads TGTGCCAGCAGCTATAGGGCTAGCGGGAATACAGAGACCCAGTACTTC. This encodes CASSYRASGNTETQYF.

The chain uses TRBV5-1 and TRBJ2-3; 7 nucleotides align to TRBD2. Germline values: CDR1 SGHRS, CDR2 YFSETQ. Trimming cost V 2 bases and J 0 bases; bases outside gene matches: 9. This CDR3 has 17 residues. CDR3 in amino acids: CASSFGGGFTSTDTQYF. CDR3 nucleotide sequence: TGCGCCAGCAGCTTTGGCGGGGGATTCACTAGCACAGATACGCAGTATTTT.

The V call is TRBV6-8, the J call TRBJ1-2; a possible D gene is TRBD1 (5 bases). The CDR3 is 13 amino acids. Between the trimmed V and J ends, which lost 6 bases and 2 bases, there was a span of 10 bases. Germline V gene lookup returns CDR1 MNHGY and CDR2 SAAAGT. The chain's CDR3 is CASSRAGNYGYTF. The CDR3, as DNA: TGTGCCAGCAGCCGGGCAGGGAACTATGGCTACACCTTC.

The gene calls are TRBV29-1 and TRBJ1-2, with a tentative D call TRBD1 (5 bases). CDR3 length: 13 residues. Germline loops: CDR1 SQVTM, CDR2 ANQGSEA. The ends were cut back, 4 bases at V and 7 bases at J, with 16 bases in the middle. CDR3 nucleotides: TGCAGCGTTGTTGGGCAGGGTGATGGTGGCTACACCTTC. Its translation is CSVVGQGDGGYTF.

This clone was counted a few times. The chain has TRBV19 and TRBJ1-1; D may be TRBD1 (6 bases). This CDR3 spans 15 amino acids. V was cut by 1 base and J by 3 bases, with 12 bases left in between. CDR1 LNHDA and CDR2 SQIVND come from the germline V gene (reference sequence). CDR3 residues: CASSIVGRGYTEAFF. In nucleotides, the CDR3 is TGTGCCAGTAGTATAGTGGGCAGGGGTTACACTGAAGCTTTCTTT.

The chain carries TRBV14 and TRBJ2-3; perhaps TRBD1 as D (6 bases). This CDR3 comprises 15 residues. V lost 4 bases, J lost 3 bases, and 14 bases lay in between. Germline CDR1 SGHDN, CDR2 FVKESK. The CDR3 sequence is CASSPTTGWTDTQYF. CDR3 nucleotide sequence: TGTGCCAGCAGCCCGACCACAGGGTGGACAGATACGCAGTATTTT.